The source of this TCR beta chain is a study of OX40 agonist ivuxolimab in advanced cancers. Study at large: The patients' treatment was ivuxolimab, an agonistic anti-OX40 (CD134) antibody.

A history of autoimmune disease or systemic immunosuppression excluded patients. Sequencing was performed with immunoSEQ multiplex PCR; in TCRdb, only in-frame clones are kept and a portion is missing. The sample yields about 98,000 clones, roughly 89% seen once. As for this clone: What it recognizes is unknown.

Findings and limits, study-wide: CD8+ T cells averaged more expanded clones than CD4+.

The sample here was CD4+ or CD8+ T cells sorted from blood, taken in a trial of the OX40 agonist ivuxolimab. The TCR was taken from an adult with an advanced solid tumor such as melanoma, head and neck, liver or kidney cancer.

The CDR3 bases are TGTGCCAGCAGCTATAGCCCCGAGGGTAAAGACTATGGCTACACCTTC. Translation: CASSYSPEGKDYGYTF. The V call is TRBV27, the J call TRBJ1-2; no clear D gene. V was shortened by 6 bases and J by 3 bases, with 20 bases between the two germline ends. The length of the CDR3 is 16 residues. Germline V CDR1 and CDR2: MNHEY, SMNVEV (reference sequence).